This T cell receptor (beta chain) was sequenced during a study of T cells in localized non-small cell lung cancer. Germline CDR1 SGHAT, CDR2 FQNNGV. This CDR3 is built from 16 residues. After removal of 5 bases from V and 1 base from J, the junction contained 7 bases not matched to a gene. This clone has just a few counts. No antigen is known for it. Produced via immunoSEQ multiplex PCR; TCRdb's table is partial and in-frame only. The sample lists 53,000 or so clones, approximately 83% occurring once. Whole-study findings and limits: Because researchers sequenced only one region of the tumor, heterogeneity is still possible. With higher T cell density in blood came longer overall survival. Uninvolved adjacent lung had higher T cell clonality than tumor and all other tissues. Researchers found a median around 59 of the top 100 tumor clones in adjacent lung.

The chain couples TRBV11-2 to TRBJ2-5; TRBD2 matches at 10 bases. The sequences come from peripheral blood mononuclear cells, collected before any cancer treatment. The receptor's source is a man aged 35 to 69 with stage III lung adenocarcinoma. This chain's CDR3 is CASSTPSGSIQETQYF. In DNA form, the CDR3 reads TGTGCCAGCAGCACCCCTAGCGGGAGTATCCAAGAGACCCAGTACTTC.